The entry below describes one TCR beta chain. Antigen unknown. Mouse germline and gene names are used. The observed sequence ends 1 residue before the CDR3 terminus, with the missing tail filled in from the germline J gene. After removal of 2 bases from V and 0 bases from J, the junction contained 5 bases not matched to a gene. CDR1 and CDR2 from the germline V gene are MSHET and SYDVDS. The CDR3 consists of 16 residues. The sample is drawn from a study of tissue T cells after allogeneic stem cell transplantation. The repertoire was sequenced with immunoSEQ multiplex PCR; TCRdb's copy has only in-frame clones and lacks some. The table includes 45,000 to 50,000 clones, around 67% detected once. Whole-study findings and limits: Only a limited share of tissue TCRs appeared in blood or spleen. Which tissue TCRs were alloreactive or antigen-specific was not determined. Some clones might be persisting host cells.

Specimen: sorted cells pooled from one or two spleens. The chain has TRBV29 and TRBJ2-3; 7 bases align to TRBD2. The receptor comes from a pool of C57BL/6 mice in good health. The CDR3 reads CASSLGGGGSAETLYF. The sequenced CDR3 bases are TGTGCTAGCAGTTTAGGCGGGGGGGGAAGTGCAGAAACGCTGTAT.